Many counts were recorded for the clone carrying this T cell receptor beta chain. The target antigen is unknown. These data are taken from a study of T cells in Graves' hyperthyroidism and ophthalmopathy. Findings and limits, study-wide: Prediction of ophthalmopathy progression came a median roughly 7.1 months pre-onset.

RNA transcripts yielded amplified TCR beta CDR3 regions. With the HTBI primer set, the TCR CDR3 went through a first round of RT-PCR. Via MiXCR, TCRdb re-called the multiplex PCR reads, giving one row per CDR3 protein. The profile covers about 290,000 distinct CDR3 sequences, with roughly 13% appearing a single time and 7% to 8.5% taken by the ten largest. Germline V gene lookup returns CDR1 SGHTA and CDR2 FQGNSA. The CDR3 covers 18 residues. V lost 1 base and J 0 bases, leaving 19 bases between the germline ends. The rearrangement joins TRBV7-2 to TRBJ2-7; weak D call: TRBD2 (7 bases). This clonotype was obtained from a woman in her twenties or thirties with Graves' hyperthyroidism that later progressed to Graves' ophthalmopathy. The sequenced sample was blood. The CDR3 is CASSLGGGGSLFSYEQYF. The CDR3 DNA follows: TGTGCCAGCAGCTTAGGGGGGGGCGGGTCCCTATTCTCCTACGAGCAGTACTTC.